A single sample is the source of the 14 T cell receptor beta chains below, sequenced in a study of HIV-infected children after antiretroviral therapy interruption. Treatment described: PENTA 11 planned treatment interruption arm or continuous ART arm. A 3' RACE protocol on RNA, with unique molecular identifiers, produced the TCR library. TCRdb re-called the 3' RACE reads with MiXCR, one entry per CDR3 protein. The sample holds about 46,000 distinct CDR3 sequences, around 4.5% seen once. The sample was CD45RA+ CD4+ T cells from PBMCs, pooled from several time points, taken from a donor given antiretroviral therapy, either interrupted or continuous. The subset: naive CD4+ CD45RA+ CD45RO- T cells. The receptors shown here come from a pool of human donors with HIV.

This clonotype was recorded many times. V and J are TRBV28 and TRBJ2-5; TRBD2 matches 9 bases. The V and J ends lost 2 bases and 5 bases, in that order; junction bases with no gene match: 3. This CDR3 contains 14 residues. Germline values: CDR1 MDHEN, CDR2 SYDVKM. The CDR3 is CASSLAGGLETQYF. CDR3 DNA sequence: TGTGCCAGCAGTTTAGCGGGGGGGCTGGAGACCCAGTACTTC.

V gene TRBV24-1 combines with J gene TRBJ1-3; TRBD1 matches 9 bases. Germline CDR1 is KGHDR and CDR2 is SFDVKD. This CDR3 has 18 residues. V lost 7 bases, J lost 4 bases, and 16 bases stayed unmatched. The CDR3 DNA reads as TGTGCCACCAGCAGTCGTCGACCGGGACAGGGATCCGGAAACACCATATATTTT. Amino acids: CATSSRRPGQGSGNTIYF.

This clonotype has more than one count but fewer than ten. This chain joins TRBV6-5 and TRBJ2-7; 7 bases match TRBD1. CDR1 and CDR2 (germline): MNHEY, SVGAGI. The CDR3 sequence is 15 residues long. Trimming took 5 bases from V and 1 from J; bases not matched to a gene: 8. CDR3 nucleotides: TGTGCCAGCAGTCTACACGGGACAGATTCCTACGAGCAGTACTTC. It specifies CASSLHGTDSYEQYF.

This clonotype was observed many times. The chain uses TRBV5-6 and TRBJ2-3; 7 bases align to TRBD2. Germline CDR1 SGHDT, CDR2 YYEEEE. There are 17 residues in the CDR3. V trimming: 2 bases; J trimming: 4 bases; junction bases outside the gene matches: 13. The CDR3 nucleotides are TGTGCCAGCAGCTTCGGACCAGTGGGGCGGGGGTCAGATACGCAGTATTTT. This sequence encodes CASSFGPVGRGSDTQYF.

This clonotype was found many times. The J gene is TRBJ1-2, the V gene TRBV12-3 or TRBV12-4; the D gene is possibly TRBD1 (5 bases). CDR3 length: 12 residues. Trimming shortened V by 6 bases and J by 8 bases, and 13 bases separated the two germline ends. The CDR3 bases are TGTGCCAGCAGAGAGAATGGGGGGGGCTACACCTTC. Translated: CASRENGGGYTF.

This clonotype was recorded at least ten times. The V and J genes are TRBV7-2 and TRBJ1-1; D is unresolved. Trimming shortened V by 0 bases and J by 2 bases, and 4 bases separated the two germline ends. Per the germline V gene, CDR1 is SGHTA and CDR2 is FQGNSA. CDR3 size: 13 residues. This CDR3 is CASSLAANTEAFF. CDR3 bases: TGTGCCAGCAGCTTAGCGGCAAACACTGAAGCTTTCTTT. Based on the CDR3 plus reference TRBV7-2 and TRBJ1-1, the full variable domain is GAGVSQSPSNKVTEKGKDVELRCDPISGHTALYWYRQSLGQGLEFLIYFQGNSAPDKSGLPSDRFSAERTGGSVSTLTIQRTQQEDSAVYLCASSLAANTEAFFGQGTRLTVV.

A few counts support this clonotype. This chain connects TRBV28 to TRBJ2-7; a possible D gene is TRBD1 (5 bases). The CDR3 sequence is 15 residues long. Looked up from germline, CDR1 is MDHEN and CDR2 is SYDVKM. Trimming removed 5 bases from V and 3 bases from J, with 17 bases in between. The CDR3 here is CASSPPRPRDYEQYF. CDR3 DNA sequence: TGTGCCAGCAGTCCACCACGCCCCAGGGACTACGAGCAGTACTTC. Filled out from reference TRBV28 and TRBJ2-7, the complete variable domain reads DVKVTQSSRYLVKRTGEKVFLECVQDMDHENMFWYRQDPGLGLRLIYFSYDVKMKEKGDIPEGYSVSREKKERFSLILESASTNQTSMYLCASSPPRPRDYEQYFGPGTRLTVT.

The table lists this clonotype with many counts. The chain's CDR3 is CASSQDSDYGYTF. The DNA for the CDR3 is TGTGCCAGCAGCCAAGACAGTGACTATGGCTACACCTTC. The chain employs TRBV7-2 and TRBJ1-2, with D possibly matching TRBD1 (5 bases). The germline V and J ends were trimmed by 5 bases and 3 bases, with 10 bases remaining between them. Germline assignment: CDR1 SGHTA and CDR2 FQGNSA. CDR3 length: 13 residues.

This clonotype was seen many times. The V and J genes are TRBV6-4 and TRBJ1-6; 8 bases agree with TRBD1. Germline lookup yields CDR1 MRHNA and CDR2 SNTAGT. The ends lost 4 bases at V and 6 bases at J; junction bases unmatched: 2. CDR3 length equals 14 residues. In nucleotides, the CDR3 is TGTGCCAGCAGTGGACAGGGGTCTAATTCACCCCTCCACTTT. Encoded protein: CASSGQGSNSPLHF.

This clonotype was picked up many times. CDR3 sequence reads: CASSSGSGGALIRYTF. CDR3 in DNA: TGTGCCAGCAGTTCTGGGTCAGGGGGCGCACTTATCCGCTACACCTTC. The chain carries TRBV28 and TRBJ1-2, with TRBD1 matching over 8 bases. J gave up 9 bases and V 4 bases, and 16 bases lay outside the gene matches. Germline values: CDR1 MDHEN, CDR2 SYDVKM. The CDR3 contains 16 residues.

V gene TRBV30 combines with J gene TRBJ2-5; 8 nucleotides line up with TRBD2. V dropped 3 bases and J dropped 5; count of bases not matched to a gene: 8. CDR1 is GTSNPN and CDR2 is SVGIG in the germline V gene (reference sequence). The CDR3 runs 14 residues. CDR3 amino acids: CAWRRSGGGETQYF. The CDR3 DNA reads TGTGCCTGGAGGAGATCGGGGGGGGGGGAGACCCAGTACTTC.

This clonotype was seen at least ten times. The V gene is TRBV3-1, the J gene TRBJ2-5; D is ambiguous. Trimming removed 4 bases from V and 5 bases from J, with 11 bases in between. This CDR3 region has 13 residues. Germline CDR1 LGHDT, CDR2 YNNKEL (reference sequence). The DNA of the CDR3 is TGTGCCAGCAGCCGGTTGGTGGAGGAGACCCAGTACTTC. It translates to CASSRLVEETQYF.

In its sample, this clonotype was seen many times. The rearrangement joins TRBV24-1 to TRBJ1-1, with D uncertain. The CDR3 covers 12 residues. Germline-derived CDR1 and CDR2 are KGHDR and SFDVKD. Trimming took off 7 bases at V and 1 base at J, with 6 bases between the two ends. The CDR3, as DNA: TGTGCCACCAGCCATACGAACACTGAAGCTTTCTTT. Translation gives CATSHTNTEAFF.

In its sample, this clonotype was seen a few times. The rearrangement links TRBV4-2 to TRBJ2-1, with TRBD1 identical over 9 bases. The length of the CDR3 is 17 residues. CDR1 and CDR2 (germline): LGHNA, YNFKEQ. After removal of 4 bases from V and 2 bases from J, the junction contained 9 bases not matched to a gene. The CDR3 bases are TGTGCCAGCAGCCTCGGGACAGGGACCCCTCCCTACAATGAGCAGTTCTTC. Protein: CASSLGTGTPPYNEQFF.